This TCR beta chain was recorded in a study of T cells in Graves' hyperthyroidism and ophthalmopathy (dated by TCRdb to 2018 to 2020). Background on the whole study: A discovery cohort of about 96 patients, about 40 with Graves' ophthalmopathy and approximately 60 with stable Graves' hyperthyroidism, was used to find distinguishing TCR V-J signatures. Prospective prediction of ophthalmopathy was tested in an independent validation cohort consisting of some 19 hyperthyroidism patients and 17 patients who later progressed to ophthalmopathy. The 100 or so discovery patients were divided at random into training and test sets in a 7:3 ratio. Thyroid tissue and blood T-cell repertoires from six Graves' hyperthyroidism patients were also compared in the study. Once sampling was done, hyperthyroidism patients were given methimazole at a starting dose of 30 mg daily, whereas ophthalmopathy patients were given high-dose intravenous methylprednisolone. The paper describes TCR Vbeta CDR3 sequencing of fewer than 150 peripheral blood samples, made up of under 50 ophthalmopathy patients, around 78 hyperthyroidism patients and around 17 progressor patients. What the authors observed across the whole study: A model built on a 13 V-J signature distinguished ophthalmopathy from stable hyperthyroidism, reaching over 85% sensitivity and about 81% specificity in cross-validation and 80%/75% in testing. Sample size was not statistically predetermined, and investigators were not blinded to group allocation. Most expanded thyroid clonotypes (frequency above 0.001) were also detected in blood, suggesting blood repertoires may reflect thyroid immune responses. In validation, the model predicted progression to ophthalmopathy a median of about 6 months before onset, with about 64% sensitivity and around 76% specificity.

This clonotype showed up many times. Its antigen is not yet known. No qualities accompany the bases; no much larger clone lies one base away. From the cysteine up to the phenylalanine, the CDR3 has a length of 13 residues. Just the 39-base CDR3 DNA is kept, in frame starting at base 1. Per the germline V gene (reference sequence), LGHDT is the CDR1 and YNNKEL is the CDR2. The germline ends are 15 bases apart after V is trimmed by 5 bases and J by 8 bases. A patient counted as having stable Graves' hyperthyroidism if no progression to ophthalmopathy occurred over 18 months of follow-up. The hyperthyroidism patients were between 18 and 65 years old and newly diagnosed, with a disease duration of less than 2 months. Exclusion was applied to patients with uncontrolled infections, other autoimmune diseases, pregnancy or lactation. Diagnoses relied on clinical symptoms, serum thyroxine and TRAb, thyroid ultrasound and orbital computed tomography. Total RNA was extracted with Trizol reagent, and quality was checked on an Agilent 2100 Bioanalyzer.

The TCR beta CDR3 regions were amplified from the RNA transcripts. The first round of RT-PCR for the TCR CDR3 was performed with the HTBI primer set and the Qiagen OneStep RT-PCR kit. Libraries were constructed in a second round of multiplex PCR, after which size selection and purification were performed. Paired-end sequencing of the libraries was performed with 100 bp reads on an Illumina HiSeq2000. The source study handled its data this way. SOAPnuke was used to process the raw data, removing reads that contained adapters or uncalled bases, had a mean Phred below 15, or lacked an exact match to the constant primer or identifier. High-quality paired reads were merged with COPE v1.2.5, and unique nucleotide sequences were defined as clonotypes. MiTCR v1.1 was used to align the clonotypes against IMGT TRBV, TRBD and TRBJ reference segments. The analysis included only V-J combinations with a frequency above 0.0001, which together covered 99% to 99.2% of the repertoires. The TCS score was defined as F50 (clonal expansion) divided by E x V (chaos), with BLOSUM62-based TCRdist calculated between CDR3 peptides within each V-J. Welch's t-statistics and random forest reduced fewer than 550 V-J features to 13, which were used in a naive Bayes classifier (R e1071). Thyroid-blood repertoire similarity was quantified with the Morisita-Horn index. Starting from the raw public reads, TCRdb applied fastp trimming at Q25, assembled clones with MiXCR and retained in-frame beta chains. Duplicate CDR3 protein sequences are folded into a single record with the most common DNA and genes. TCRdb's processing, not the authors', yielded these V and J calls. The sample data list a few hundred thousand distinct CDR3 sequences, and around 46% of these were observed just once. About 8% of the sample belongs to the ten largest clones.

Recombination connected TRBV3-1 to TRBJ1-2; no confident D gene assignment can be made. Sequencing was done on a sample of peripheral blood or thyroid tissue (not recorded which). This clonotype originated in a woman younger than 30 with Graves' hyperthyroidism. CDR3 protein: CASSSGIRGGYTF. The bases read TGTGCCAGCAGCTCCGGAATCCGTGGAGGCTACACCTTC. The CDR3, completed at both ends by the reference TRBV3-1 and TRBJ1-2 genes, gives the full variable domain DTAVSQTPKYLVTQMGNDKSIKCEQNLGHDTMYWYKQDSKKFLKIMFSYNNKELIINETVPNRFSPKSPDKAHLNLHINSLELGDSAVYFCASSSGIRGGYTFGSGTRLTVV.